This T cell receptor (beta chain) was recorded in a study of T-cell memory formation after mild COVID-19. Study findings and constraints: Whether second-wave clones peaking at day 37 were SARS-CoV-2 specific went unconfirmed. Pre-infection memory contained some responding clones, which suggested that cross-reactive memory had joined. Most CD4+ clones that shrank were in CM and EM, while CD8+ ones turned up in EMRA. Clones that got smaller from day 15 to 85 had even CD4/CD8, while clones growing later tipped toward CD4+.

The junction had 5 bases not matched to a gene; V was cut back by 5 bases and J by 5 bases. This CDR3 region has 15 residues. MiXCR was run by TCRdb on the 5' RACE reads, yielding one entry per CDR3 protein. The sample has 210,000 or so distinct CDR3 sequences; more than 9% are singletons. The sample holds a few counts of this clonotype. Its cognate antigen is unknown. The sample consisted of PBMCs or a T cell subset sorted from them (not recorded which). The chain carries TRBV12-3 or TRBV12-4 and TRBJ2-1, with TRBD2 matching over 11 bases. The source of this sequence is a man between 18 and 29 years old who had mild COVID-19 (a few samples of this study predate the infection). Cell type and time point are not known. The CDR3 nucleotides are TGTGCCAGCAGTCAGGCTAGCGGGGGGAACAATGAGCAGTTCTTC. Translated: CASSQASGGNNEQFF.